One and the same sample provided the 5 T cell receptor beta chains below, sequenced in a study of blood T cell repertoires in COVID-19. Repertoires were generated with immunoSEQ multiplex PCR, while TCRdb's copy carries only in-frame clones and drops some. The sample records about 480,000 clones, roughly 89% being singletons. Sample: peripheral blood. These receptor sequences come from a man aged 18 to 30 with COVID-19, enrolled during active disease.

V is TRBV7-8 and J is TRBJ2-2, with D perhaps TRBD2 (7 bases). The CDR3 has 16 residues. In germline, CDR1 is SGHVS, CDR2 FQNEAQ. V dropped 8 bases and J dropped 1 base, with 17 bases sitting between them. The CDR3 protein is CASLWGGLGNTGELFF. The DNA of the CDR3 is TGTGCCAGCTTATGGGGGGGCTTAGGGAACACCGGGGAGCTGTTTTTT.

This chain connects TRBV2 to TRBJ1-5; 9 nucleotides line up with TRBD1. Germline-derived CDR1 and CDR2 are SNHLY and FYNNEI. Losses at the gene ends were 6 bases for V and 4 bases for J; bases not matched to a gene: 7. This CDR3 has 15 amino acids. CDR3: CASRRQGGRNQPQHF. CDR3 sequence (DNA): TGTGCCAGCAGAAGACAGGGGGGGCGGAATCAGCCCCAGCATTTT.

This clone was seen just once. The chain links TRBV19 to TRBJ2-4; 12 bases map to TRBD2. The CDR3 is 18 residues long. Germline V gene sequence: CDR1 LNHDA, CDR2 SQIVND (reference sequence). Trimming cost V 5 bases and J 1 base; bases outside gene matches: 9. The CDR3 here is CASSLLAGGPLAKNIQYF. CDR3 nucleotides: TGTGCCAGTAGTTTACTAGCGGGAGGTCCTCTCGCCAAAAACATTCAGTACTTC.

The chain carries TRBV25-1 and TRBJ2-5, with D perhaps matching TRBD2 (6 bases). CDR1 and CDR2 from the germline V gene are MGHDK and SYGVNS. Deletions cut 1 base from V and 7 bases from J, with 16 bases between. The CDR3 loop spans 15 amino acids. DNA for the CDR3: TGTGCCAGCAGTGAATGGGGCCGTCGGAGGGGGACCCAGTACTTC. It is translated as CASSEWGRRRGTQYF.

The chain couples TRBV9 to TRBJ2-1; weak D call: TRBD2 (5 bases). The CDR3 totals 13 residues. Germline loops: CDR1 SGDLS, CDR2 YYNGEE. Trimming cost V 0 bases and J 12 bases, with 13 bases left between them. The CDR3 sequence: CASSVDEAATQFF. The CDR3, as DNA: TGTGCCAGCAGCGTAGACGAAGCGGCGACGCAGTTCTTC.